This T cell receptor beta chain is drawn from a study of CD8 T cells in Susac syndrome. This CDR3 spans 14 amino acids. The germline CDR1 and CDR2 sequences are SNHLY and FYNNEI. J gave up 8 bases and V 3 bases, and 7 bases lay outside the gene matches. TEMRA cells were FACS-enriched, while CD8+ and CD4+ T cells were negatively isolated. Reverse transcription used 0.5 to 1 ug RNA and random hexamers. TCRdb fed the immunoSEQ multiplex PCR reads into MiXCR, producing one record per CDR3 protein. Of about 430,000 distinct CDR3 sequences in the sample, approximately 85% were seen once. Sequenced sample: CD8+ T cells from PBMCs. The TCR originated in a human donor with multiple sclerosis. V and J are TRBV2 and TRBJ2-1, with 7 bases fitting TRBD2. The CDR3 DNA sequence: TGTGCCAGCAGTGAGATAAGCGGGATAGATGAGCAGTTCTTC. Translating it yields CASSEISGIDEQFF.